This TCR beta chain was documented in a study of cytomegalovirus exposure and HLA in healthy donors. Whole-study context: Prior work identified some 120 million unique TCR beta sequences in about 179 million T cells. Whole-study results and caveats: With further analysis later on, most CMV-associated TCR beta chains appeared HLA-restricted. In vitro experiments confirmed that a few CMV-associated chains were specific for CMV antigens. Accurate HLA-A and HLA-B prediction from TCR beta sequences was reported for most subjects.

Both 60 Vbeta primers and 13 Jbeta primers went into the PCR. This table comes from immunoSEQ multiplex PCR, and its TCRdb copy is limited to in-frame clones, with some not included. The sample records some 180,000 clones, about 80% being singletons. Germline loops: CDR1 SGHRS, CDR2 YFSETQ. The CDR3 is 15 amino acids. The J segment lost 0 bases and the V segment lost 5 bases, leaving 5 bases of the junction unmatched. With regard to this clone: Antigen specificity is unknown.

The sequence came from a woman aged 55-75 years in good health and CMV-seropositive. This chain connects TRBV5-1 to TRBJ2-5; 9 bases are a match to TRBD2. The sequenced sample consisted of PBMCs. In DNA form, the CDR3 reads TGCGCCAGCAGGCGGGAGGGCCTGGACCAAGAGACCCAGTACTTC. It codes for CASRREGLDQETQYF. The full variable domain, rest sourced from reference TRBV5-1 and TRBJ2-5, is KAGVTQTPRYLIKTRGQQVTLSCSPISGHRSVSWYQQTPGQGLQFLFEYFSETQRNKGNFPGRFSGRQFSNSRSEMNVSTLELGDSALYLCASRREGLDQETQYFGPGTRLLVL.